This paragraph reports one TCR beta chain. CD8 cells regarded as naive lacked CD45RO, were positively chosen for CCR7, and omitted terminally differentiated effector memory CD45RA+ cells. This sample was included in a study of shared clonotypes between healthy human individuals. The protocol was immunoSEQ multiplex PCR, while the TCRdb copy is restricted to in-frame clones and leaves out a portion. The data hold around 1,900,000 clones, with about 93% observed a single time. Sequenced material: naive CD8+ T cells from PBMCs. The source is a man aged 18 to 29 in good health. Some clones in this sample may be carry-over from other donors' samples.

The CDR3 protein is CASSDDGSYEQYF. The DNA for the CDR3 is TGTGCCAGCAGTGATGACGGTTCCTACGAGCAGTACTTC. The chain joins TRBV2 to TRBJ2-7; the D is unclear. V dropped 3 bases and J dropped 1 base, with 7 bases sitting between them. The CDR3 loop spans 13 amino acids. Looked up from germline, CDR1 is SNHLY and CDR2 is FYNNEI.